This TCR beta chain was identified during a study of blood T cells in healthy people across ages. Study-wide results and caveats: Both naive CD4+ cell counts and diversity were greater in long-lived donors than in aged donors. Measured against age, TCR beta diversity per million T cells decreased in a roughly linear manner.

A single count supports this clonotype. Its antigen is currently unknown. This CDR3 spans 14 amino acids. The germline V gene has CDR1 MGHDK and CDR2 SYGVNS. V was shortened by 1 base and J by 7 bases, with 10 bases between the two germline ends. A J-beta primer mix and a sample-barcoded 5' primer were used in a second PCR of roughly 6 to 11 cycles. A 12-random-nucleotide template-switch adaptor tagged each cDNA molecule. At least 3 million CDR3-containing paired-end reads were obtained per sample. From the 5' RACE reads, TCRdb called clonotypes with MiXCR, one entry per CDR3 protein. The sample records approximately 730,000 distinct CDR3 sequences, roughly 53% being singletons.

This clonotype originated in an elderly man in good health. The material sequenced was blood. The J gene is TRBJ1-4, the V gene TRBV25-1; D unclear. CDR3 amino acids: CASSESGGSEKLFF. CDR3 in DNA: TGTGCCAGCAGTGAATCTGGTGGGAGTGAAAAACTGTTTTTT.